Given below is one TCR beta chain in context. Reanalyzing the 5' RACE reads, TCRdb keeps one entry per CDR3 protein, without DNA. The repertoire table contains about 300,000 distinct CDR3 sequences. This entry comes from a study of monozygotic twins with inflammatory bowel disease. This CDR3 is built from 20 residues. Germline V gene data show CDR1 as SGHRS and CDR2 as YFSETQ. The rearrangement uses TRBV5-1 and TRBJ2-1; the TCRdb D gene call, TRBD2, has no DNA to confirm it. The sample consisted of blood. This clonotype was obtained from a human donor with ulcerative colitis or Crohn's disease, or a healthy co-twin of an affected twin (not recorded which). CDR3 residues: CASSLLGVAAIVFTYNEQFF.